This T cell receptor (beta chain) was found in a study of vaccination and CD4 T cells after COVID-19. About the study: The convalescent population consisted of six males and four females, two of whom were of Hispanic ethnicity.

Study conclusions and caveats: A nonsignificant rise from about 20 to 38 was seen in the median number of SARS-CoV-2-reactive clonotypes.

The germline V and J ends were trimmed by 6 bases and 8 bases, with 15 bases remaining between them. Germline CDR1 is MNHNS and CDR2 is SASEGT. This CDR3 spans 13 amino acids. TCRdb re-called the PCR reads with MiXCR, one entry per CDR3 protein. This table holds tens of thousands of distinct CDR3 sequences, approximately 57% found once. Concerning this clonotype itself: Its antigen remains unidentified.

The chain is built from TRBV6-1 and TRBJ2-3; D uncertain. This receptor was obtained from a human donor who had recovered from COVID-19. The specimen comprised CD4+ T cells from blood, sampled before SARS-CoV-2 vaccination. CDR3 DNA sequence: TGTGCCAGCAGCGATGTAGGTAGGAGTACGCAGTATTTT. Translation gives CASSDVGRSTQYF.